This T cell receptor (beta chain) derives from a study of cytomegalovirus exposure and HLA in healthy donors. General observations from the study: Overall, approximately 150 TCR beta chains were annotated as cytomegalovirus-associated. The records held CMV serostatus as the only immune exposure information. In a later analysis, an Asian-associated ancestry cluster reportedly showed fewer N-insertions than the 666-donor mean.

In the PCR, 60 Vbeta and 13 Jbeta primers were used. Assay: immunoSEQ multiplex PCR; the TCRdb copy retains only in-frame clones and omits some. The sample lists some 150,000 clones, 70% to 80% occurring once. V shed 6 bases and J shed 0 bases, with 12 bases lying between them. The CDR3 spans 15 residues. Germline-derived CDR1 and CDR2 are SNHLY and FYNNEI. This clone has only a few counts. The target antigen is unknown. The TCR was taken from a young man in good health and CMV-seronegative. Sequencing was done on a sample of PBMCs. The V gene is TRBV2, the J gene TRBJ1-5; a possible D gene is TRBD1 (5 bases). CDR3 residues: CASRDDGGSNQPQHF. CDR3 coding DNA: TGTGCCAGCAGGGACGACGGGGGTAGCAATCAGCCCCAGCATTTT.